These T cell receptor beta chains were read from a single sample in a study of blood T cell repertoires in COVID-19. Assay: immunoSEQ multiplex PCR; the TCRdb copy retains only in-frame clones and omits some. The sample contains around 200,000 clones, approximately 81% of which appear only once. The sequenced material came from PBMCs or T cells enriched from blood (not recorded which). All receptors come from a man in his forties who had recovered from COVID-19. CDR3s include the opening cysteine and the closing phenylalanine or tryptophan.

V	J	CDR3
TRBV11-2	TRBJ2-2	CASSLEASMVGELFF
TRBV7-8	TRBJ2-2	CASSAPPRLGSSGELFF
TRBV30	TRBJ1-1	CAWSYDRWNTEAFF
TRBV2	TRBJ2-2	CASSVRAPGTGELFF
TRBV4-3	TRBJ1-5	CASSQATGTGQPQHF
TRBV12-5	TRBJ2-5	CASGLVQIRGSWETQYF
TRBV6-4	TRBJ2-3	CASSDSATYTDTQYF
TRBV30	TRBJ2-3	CAWTGPSTDTQYF
TRBV5-1	TRBJ2-3	CASSSRTLRRVTDTQYF
TRBV29-1	TRBJ2-6	CSVVDRSSGANVLTF
TRBV27	TRBJ2-6	CASSLLGGAFLSGANVLTF
TRBV5-1	TRBJ2-3	CASSLQGVAADTQYF
TRBV11-2	TRBJ2-1	CASSLGGGSYNEQFF
TRBV11-2	TRBJ1-4	CASSQGPYEEKLFF
TRBV25-1	TRBJ2-2	CASSVPGVGELFF
TRBV5-4	TRBJ1-2	CASSPVGPGQGSFYGYTF
TRBV7-3	TRBJ2-5	CASSLGTSGQETQYF
TRBV27	TRBJ2-7	CASSPQSGYEQYF
TRBV24-1	TRBJ2-3	CATSDLELAGGPSTDTQYF
TRBV24-1	TRBJ2-1	CATSGDRGRDEQFF
TRBV27	TRBJ2-1	CASSPSASGNNEQFF
TRBV4-2	TRBJ1-2	CASSQDPGQGNGYTF
TRBV4-1	TRBJ2-4	CASSQESGQVLAKNIQYF
TRBV11-1	TRBJ2-1	CASTHRDEQFF
TRBV2	TRBJ2-3	CASSTLAGASTDTQYF
TRBV30	TRBJ2-2	CAWRLGRNTGELFF
TRBV6-5	TRBJ1-2	CASSYRSSRPDGYTF
TRBV6-5	TRBJ1-2	CASSLLGGVNGYTF
TRBV15	TRBJ2-7	CATSRDRGGSYEQYF
TRBV11-2	TRBJ1-5	CASSLEGLQPQHF
TRBV7-2	TRBJ1-1	CASSSFKQGTEAFF
TRBV7-8	TRBJ2-7	CASSLAMTYEQYF
TRBV15	TRBJ1-3	CATSTKDSGNTIYF
TRBV7-2	TRBJ2-7	CASSLVGTTAREQYF
TRBV11-3	TRBJ2-7	CASSFRAGYEQYF
TRBV5-1	TRBJ1-1	CASSRGTGGIYTEAFF
TRBV9	TRBJ2-7	CASSGSGGGRGEQYF
TRBV19	TRBJ2-1	CASNHGSSYNEQFF
TRBV2	TRBJ1-5	CASSDRGRGYQPQHF
TRBV4-3	TRBJ1-1	CASSQLFPNTEAFF
TRBV7-2	TRBJ2-3	CASSLDGGGARDTQYF
TRBV7-4	TRBJ2-7	CASTTTGAYEQYF
TRBV20-1	TRBJ2-7	CSASAGRVYEQYF
TRBV7-2	TRBJ1-5	CASSLVRAGSNQPQHF
TRBV5-1	TRBJ1-2	CASSPGTNINYGYTF
TRBV5-6	TRBJ1-5	CASTTGLSNQPQHF
TRBV21-1	TRBJ1-5	CASSKFRDRNSNQPQHF
TRBV30	TRBJ2-3	CAWSGPGDTQYF
TRBV27	TRBJ2-1	CASRTSGFSEQFF
TRBV28	TRBJ2-5	CASSLIAGIQETQYF
TRBV12-1	TRBJ2-1	CASSFAFRSEQFF
TRBV5-1	TRBJ2-2	CASSLQGATNTGELFF
TRBV4-3	TRBJ2-7	CASSQDWEGNYEQYF
TRBV4-2	TRBJ2-1	CASSQTSGNRGEQFF
TRBV12-3/TRBV12-4	TRBJ1-2	CASGKQGYGGYTF
TRBV7-9	TRBJ1-2	CASSPRQGYGYTF
TRBV2	TRBJ2-7	CASSELGTGNREQYF